These 10 T cell receptor beta chains were all obtained from the same sample, sequenced in a study of T cell responses to AZD1222 COVID-19 vaccine. Some clones are missing from TCRdb's copy, which holds only in-frame ones; the method was immunoSEQ multiplex PCR. The profile shows 150,000 to 200,000 clones, about nine tenths of them singletons. Sample: peripheral blood, taken 28 days after the second dose of the MenACWY control vaccine. The receptors were gathered from an adult who received the MenACWY meningococcal vaccine as a control.

V gene TRBV28 combines with J gene TRBJ2-7; no firm D call. Germline CDR1 reads MDHEN; CDR2 reads SYDVKM. Between the trimmed V and J ends, which lost 5 bases and 2 bases, there was a span of 4 bases. This CDR3 has 11 amino acids. The CDR3 spells CASSQAYEQYF. DNA of the CDR3: TGTGCCAGCAGTCAAGCCTACGAGCAGTACTTC.

The CDR3 loop reads CASSFRREETQYF. The CDR3 nucleotides are TGTGCCAGCAGCTTCAGGCGGGAAGAGACCCAGTACTTC. The genes are TRBV7-3 and TRBJ2-5, with a tentative D call TRBD2 (5 bases). CDR3 length equals 13 residues. V lost 3 bases, J lost 3 bases, and 8 bases lay in between. Germline loops: CDR1 SGHTA, CDR2 FQGTGA.

The genes are TRBV5-1 and TRBJ2-5; 13 nucleotides match TRBD2. Germline V gives CDR1 SGHRS, CDR2 YFSETQ. With V trimmed by 6 bases and J by 5 bases, 4 bases remained unmatched. The CDR3 spans 14 residues. CDR3 sequence (DNA): TGCGCCAGCACTCCGGGACTAGCGGGGGAGACCCAGTACTTC. Protein sequence: CASTPGLAGETQYF. The complete variable domain, with remaining parts taken from reference TRBV5-1 and TRBJ2-5, reads KAGVTQTPRYLIKTRGQQVTLSCSPISGHRSVSWYQQTPGQGLQFLFEYFSETQRNKGNFPGRFSGRQFSNSRSEMNVSTLELGDSALYLCASTPGLAGETQYFGPGTRLLVL.

This sequence joins TRBV5-8 and TRBJ2-5; 9 bases agree with TRBD1. The CDR3 spans 15 residues. With 0 bases clipped from V and 5 bases from J, the junction kept 5 bases outside the gene matches. Germline loops: CDR1 SGHTS, CDR2 YDEGEE. The CDR3 here is CASSLEGTGTETQYF. In DNA, the CDR3 is TGTGCCAGCAGCTTGGAGGGGACAGGGACGGAGACCCAGTACTTC.

The chain links TRBV11-2 to TRBJ2-1, with D hard to call. This CDR3 spans 12 amino acids. Trimming removed 3 bases at V and 5 bases at J, with 5 bases between. Germline lookup yields CDR1 SGHAT and CDR2 FQNNGV. CDR3 sequence reads: CASSLGDNEQFF. The CDR3 DNA reads TGTGCCAGCAGCTTGGGCGACAATGAGCAGTTCTTC.

The CDR3 DNA reads as TGTGCCAGCAGTAAGCCAGCTCAGCCCCAGCATTTT. Amino acid sequence: CASSKPAQPQHF. The gene calls are TRBV6-2 or TRBV6-3 and TRBJ1-5; D is unresolved. Per germline, CDR1 MNHEY and CDR2 SVGEGT. CDR3 size: 12 residues. Trimming cost V 5 bases and J 6 bases, with 8 bases left between them.

The V and J genes are TRBV7-8 and TRBJ2-1, with D perhaps being TRBD1 or TRBD2 (5 bases each). Per the germline V gene, CDR1 is SGHVS and CDR2 is FQNEAQ. Trimming removed 1 base from V and 9 bases from J, with 19 bases in between. This CDR3 region has 16 residues. The CDR3 here is CASSLGRDRRLAEQFF. CDR3 nucleotide sequence: TGTGCCAGCAGCTTAGGCCGGGACCGCCGACTTGCTGAGCAGTTCTTC.

The chain recombines TRBV19 with TRBJ1-6; 11 bases align to TRBD1. The CDR3 is 14 amino acids. V lost 6 bases, J lost 7 bases, and 2 bases stayed unmatched. The germline CDR1 and CDR2 sequences are LNHDA and SQIVND (reference sequence). The CDR3 here is CASSGTGGNSPLHF. The CDR3 bases are TGTGCCAGTAGCGGGACAGGGGGGAATTCACCCCTCCACTTT.

This clone was seen once. The gene calls are TRBV28 and TRBJ2-1; 9 bases agree with TRBD1. V dropped 5 bases and J dropped 2; count of bases not matched to a gene: 4. This CDR3 region has 15 residues. The germline gives CDR1 MDHEN, CDR2 SYDVKM. CDR3 bases: TGTGCCAGCAGTCCCACAGGGGGCACCTACAATGAGCAGTTCTTC. Its protein product is CASSPTGGTYNEQFF. Based on the CDR3 plus reference TRBV28 and TRBJ2-1, the full variable domain is DVKVTQSSRYLVKRTGEKVFLECVQDMDHENMFWYRQDPGLGLRLIYFSYDVKMKEKGDIPEGYSVSREKKERFSLILESASTNQTSMYLCASSPTGGTYNEQFFGPGTRLTVL.

The chain couples TRBV10-3 to TRBJ1-1; a possible D gene is TRBD1 (6 bases). The V gene's germline CDR1 is ENHRY and CDR2 SYGVKD. This CDR3 has 14 amino acids. With 0 bases removed from V and 5 bases from J, the gap between germline ends came to 10 bases. The CDR3 bases are TGTGCCATCAGTGAGTCTACAGGGAGGACTGAAGCTTTCTTT. Protein product: CAISESTGRTEAFF.